The 10 T cell receptor beta chains below were found in one sample sequenced in a study of blood T cell repertoires in COVID-19. Profiling relied on immunoSEQ multiplex PCR, and the TCRdb table lists in-frame clones only, not all of them. The table shows some 220,000 clones, with 65% to 85% occurring only once. The sample was peripheral blood. All receptors derive from a human donor in a cohort sampled during active COVID-19.

The chain carries TRBV5-4 and TRBJ2-3; tentative D call: TRBD2 (6 bases). Germline-derived CDR1 and CDR2 are SGHNT and YYREEE (reference sequence). V was pared by 0 bases and J by 1 base, with 9 bases between. This CDR3 comprises 15 residues. This CDR3 reads CASSLERARTDTQYF. The CDR3, as DNA: TGTGCCAGCAGCTTGGAGCGGGCCCGCACAGATACGCAGTATTTT.

This chain connects TRBV6-1 to TRBJ2-1; D is uncertain. In germline, CDR1 is MNHNS, CDR2 SASEGT. The CDR3 runs to 15 residues. V was pared by 2 bases and J by 0 bases, with 8 bases between. CDR3 sequence: CASSELQSSYNEQFF. The CDR3 nucleotides are TGTGCCAGCAGTGAACTACAGAGCTCCTACAATGAGCAGTTCTTC.

The chain is built from TRBV5-5 and TRBJ1-5; weak D call: TRBD1 (6 bases). Germline CDR1 SGHKS, CDR2 YYEKEE (reference sequence). The CDR3 is 17 residues long. V was cut by 4 bases and J by 0 bases, with 17 bases left in between. This CDR3 is CASSLGVRGRSNQPQHF. CDR3 nucleotide sequence: TGTGCCAGCAGCCTGGGGGTCAGGGGCCGTAGCAATCAGCCCCAGCATTTT.

The V gene is TRBV28, the J gene TRBJ2-2; D perhaps matches TRBD1 (5 bases). Germline CDR1 and CDR2: MDHEN and SYDVKM. CDR3 length: 17 residues. Trimming took off 3 bases at V and 3 bases at J, with 17 bases between the two ends. The DNA of the CDR3 is TGTGCCAGCAGTTTTCCTCCCGTGGGGCAGGACACCGGGGAGCTGTTTTTT. Amino acids: CASSFPPVGQDTGELFF. Together with reference TRBV28 and TRBJ2-2, the CDR3 gives the full variable domain: DVKVTQSSRYLVKRTGEKVFLECVQDMDHENMFWYRQDPGLGLRLIYFSYDVKMKEKGDIPEGYSVSREKKERFSLILESASTNQTSMYLCASSFPPVGQDTGELFFGEGSRLTVL.

With regard to this clone: A read error is possible here, since a much larger clone lies one base away. The rearrangement links TRBV5-1 to TRBJ1-1; 7 nucleotides align to TRBD1. The CDR3 spans 13 residues. J lost 4 bases, V lost 0 bases, and 0 bases had no gene match. Germline CDR1 and CDR2: SGHRS and YFSETQ. The CDR3 protein is CASSLEGATEAFF. CDR3 coding DNA: TGCGCCAGCAGCTTGGAGGGGGCCACTGAAGCTTTCTTT.

The chain employs TRBV3-1 (or the pseudogene TRBV3-2) and TRBJ2-1; the match to TRBD2 covers 11 bases. J gave up 5 bases and V 4 bases, and 7 bases lay outside the gene matches. From germline, CDR1 is LGHDT and CDR2 YNNKEL (reference sequence). The CDR3 has 16 amino acids. This chain's CDR3 is CASSPGSSGRHNEQFF. CDR3 bases: TGTGCCAGCAGCCCCGGATCTAGCGGGAGGCACAATGAGCAGTTCTTC.

This rearrangement joins TRBV14 to TRBJ1-1; 7 bases line up with TRBD1. V shed 2 bases and J 5 bases; nucleotides not matched to a gene: 5. CDR1 SGHDN and CDR2 FVKESK come from the germline V gene. The CDR3 length is 14 residues. The CDR3 DNA sequence: TGTGCCAGCAGCCAACCCACAGGGGCAACTGAAGCTTTCTTT. It codes for CASSQPTGATEAFF. Full variable domain (remainder filled in from reference TRBV14 and TRBJ1-1): EAGVTQFPSHSVIEKGQTVTLRCDPISGHDNLYWYRRVMGKEIKFLLHFVKESKQDESGMPNNRFLAERTGGTYSTLKVQPAELEDSGVYFCASSQPTGATEAFFGQGTRLTVV.

V and J are TRBV3-1 (or the pseudogene TRBV3-2) and TRBJ1-6; a possible D gene is TRBD1 (6 bases). Deletions cut 1 base from V and 6 bases from J, with 7 bases between. From germline, CDR1 is LGHDT and CDR2 YNNKEL (reference sequence). The CDR3 contains 14 residues. The CDR3 spells CASSQGDTNSPLHF. As DNA, the CDR3 is TGTGCCAGCAGCCAAGGGGACACTAATTCACCCCTCCACTTT.

The genes are TRBV25-1 and TRBJ1-4, with a weak D call TRBD1 (5 bases). The CDR3 totals 14 residues. V was cut by 1 base and J by 6 bases, with 9 bases left in between. From germline, CDR1 is MGHDK and CDR2 SYGVNS. The DNA of the CDR3 is TGTGCCAGCAGTGAATTTAAGGGGCATGAAAAACTGTTTTTT. Its translation is CASSEFKGHEKLFF.

J is TRBJ2-7 and V is TRBV2, with D uncertain. Trimming stripped 6 bases from V and 0 bases from J, with 3 bases between. Germline CDR1 is SNHLY and CDR2 is FYNNEI. The CDR3 totals 11 residues. The CDR3 sequence is CASSYSYEQYF. The CDR3 nucleotides are TGTGCCAGCAGCTACTCCTACGAGCAGTACTTC. The full variable domain, in which reference TRBV2 and TRBJ2-7 provide the parts outside the CDR3, is EPEVTQTPSHQVTQMGQEVILRCVPISNHLYFYWYRQILGQKVEFLVSFYNNEISEKSEIFDDQFSVERPDGSNFTLKIRSTKLEDSAMYFCASSYSYEQYFGPGTRLTVT.